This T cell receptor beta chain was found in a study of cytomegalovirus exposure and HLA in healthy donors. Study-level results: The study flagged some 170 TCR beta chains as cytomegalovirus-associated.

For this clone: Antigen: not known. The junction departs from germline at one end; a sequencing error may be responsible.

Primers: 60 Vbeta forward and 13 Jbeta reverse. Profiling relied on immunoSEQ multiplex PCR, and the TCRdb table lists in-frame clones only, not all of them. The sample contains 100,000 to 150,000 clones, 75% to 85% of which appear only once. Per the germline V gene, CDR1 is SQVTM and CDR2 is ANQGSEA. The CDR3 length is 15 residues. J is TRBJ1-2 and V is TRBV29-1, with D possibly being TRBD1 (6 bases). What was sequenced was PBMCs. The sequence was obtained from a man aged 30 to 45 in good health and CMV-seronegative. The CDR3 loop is CSVDTVAGKGDGYPF. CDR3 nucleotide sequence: TGCAGCGTTGATACGGTGGCAGGGAAGGGGGATGGCTACCCCTTC.